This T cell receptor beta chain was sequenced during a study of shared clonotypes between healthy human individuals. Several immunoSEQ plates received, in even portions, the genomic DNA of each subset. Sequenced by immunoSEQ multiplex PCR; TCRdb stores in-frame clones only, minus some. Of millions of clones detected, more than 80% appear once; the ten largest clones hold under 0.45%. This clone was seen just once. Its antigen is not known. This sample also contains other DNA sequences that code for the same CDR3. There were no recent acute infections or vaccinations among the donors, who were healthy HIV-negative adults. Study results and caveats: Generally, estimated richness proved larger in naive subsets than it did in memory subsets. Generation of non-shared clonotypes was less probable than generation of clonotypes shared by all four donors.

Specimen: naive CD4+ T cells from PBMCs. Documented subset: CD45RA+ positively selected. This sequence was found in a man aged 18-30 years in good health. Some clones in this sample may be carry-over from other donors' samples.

The CDR3: CASSLLGTEAFF. CDR3 nucleotide sequence: TGTGCCAGCAGTTTATTGGGAACTGAAGCTTTCTTT. The V call is TRBV28, the J call TRBJ1-1, with D uncertain. Deletions cut 1 base from V and 5 bases from J, with 5 bases between. This CDR3 comprises 12 residues. Germline V gene lookup returns CDR1 MDHEN and CDR2 SYDVKM.